This T cell receptor (beta chain) was documented in a study of blood T cells in healthy people across ages. Germline CDR1 is MDHEN and CDR2 is SYDVKM. Trimming cost V 10 bases and J 0 bases, with 9 bases left between them. This CDR3 region has 13 residues. Extraction yielded at least 5 micrograms of total RNA per sample. A second PCR of roughly 7 to 11 cycles used a sample-barcoded 5' primer and a J-beta primer mix. One entry per CDR3 protein results from TCRdb running MiXCR on the 5' RACE reads. The table has 600,000 or so distinct CDR3 sequences, about 30% seen once; the top ten hold 15% to 18%. The chain has TRBV28 and TRBJ1-4; the D is unclear. The sequenced sample was blood. This TCR came from a woman at least 80 years old in good health. CDR3 region: CATEEATNEKLFF. The CDR3 DNA reads as TGTGCCACCGAGGAGGCAACTAATGAAAAACTGTTTTTT. The full variable domain, its missing parts supplied by reference TRBV28 and TRBJ1-4, is DVKVTQSSRYLVKRTGEKVFLECVQDMDHENMFWYRQDPGLGLRLIYFSYDVKMKEKGDIPEGYSVSREKKERFSLILESASTNQTSMYLCATEEATNEKLFFGSGTQLSVL.